The next 9 T cell receptor beta chains were all read from a single sample in a study of liver allograft versus peripheral blood T cells (dated by TCRdb to about 2020). Regarding the complete study: The study compared T cell receptor repertoires found within transplanted livers against repertoires in the peripheral blood of liver transplant recipients.

TCRdb shows the sequencer as Illumina MiSeq. TCRdb trimmed the raw reads at Q25, called clones with MiXCR and kept productive beta chains. Rows with a matching CDR3 protein are joined into one entry that keeps the most common DNA and genes. Recorded for this sample are over a thousand distinct CDR3 sequences; approximately 19% of them occurred a single time. Approximately 15% of the sample belongs to the ten largest clones. The source is a human patient who had a liver transplant. After transplantation, some T cells may belong to the graft donor instead of the recipient.

This clonotype counts as medium-sized. The V gene is TRBV19, the J gene TRBJ1-5; D not resolved. V was clipped by 1 base and J by 0 bases, with 4 bases between them. The germline gives CDR1 LNHDA, CDR2 SQIVND (reference sequence). The CDR3 is 14 residues long. CDR3 sequence reads: CASSIVNSNQPQHF. In DNA, the CDR3 is TGTGCCAGTAGTATAGTTAATAGCAATCAGCCCCAGCATTTT.

This clonotype came up many times. This rearrangement joins TRBV15 to TRBJ1-5; TRBD1 agrees at 7 bases. With 5 bases clipped from V and 6 bases from J, the junction kept 10 bases outside the gene matches. Germline CDR1 and CDR2: LNHNV and YYDKDF (reference sequence). The CDR3 extends over 15 amino acids. CDR3 nucleotide sequence: TGTGCCACCAGCCTAGACAGGGAGGGTGGTCAGCCCCAGCATTTT. As protein: CATSLDREGGQPQHF.

As to this clonotype: A far larger clone is one base from this, pointing to a likely read error. The chain recombines TRBV7-9 with TRBJ2-1; D is possibly TRBD1 or TRBD2 (5 bases each). The DNA end favors TRBJ2-7, so the J call may be wrong. CDR3 length: 14 residues. The germline V gene has CDR1 SEHNR and CDR2 FQNEAQ (reference sequence). CDR3 DNA: TGTCCCAGCAGCTTAGTGGGGGTGTGGGACGAGCAGTACTTC. Protein: CPSSLVGVWDEQYF.

This clonotype is classed as large. The rearrangement links TRBV6-2 or TRBV6-3 to TRBJ1-2, with 10 bases that match TRBD1. Per germline, CDR1 MNHEY and CDR2 SVGEGT. Trimming at V came to 4 bases and at J to 5 bases, leaving 10 bases not matched to a gene. CDR3 length: 16 residues. The CDR3 reads CASSSNFGTGAYGYTF. In DNA form, the CDR3 reads TGTGCCAGCAGTTCTAATTTCGGGACAGGGGCTTATGGCTACACCTTC.

As regards this clonotype: This likely traces to a read error, being one base from a far larger clone. The chain uses TRBV13 and TRBJ2-7, with a tentative D call TRBD2 (6 bases). This CDR3 has 12 amino acids. The V gene's germline CDR1 is PRHDT and CDR2 FYEKMQ (reference sequence). Deletions cut 5 bases from V and 7 bases from J, with 12 bases between. The CDR3 region has the DNA TGTGCCAGCAGCCGTAGGAGGGATGAGCAGTACTTC. As protein: CASSRRRDEQYF.

By share, this clonotype ranks as medium-sized (0.01 to 0.1%). This chain joins TRBV10-3 and TRBJ2-2; 7 bases agree with TRBD1. V gave up 3 bases and J gave up 4 bases; unmatched junction bases: 5. CDR3 size: 15 residues. Germline assignment: CDR1 ENHRY and CDR2 SYGVKD. CDR3 sequence (DNA): TGTGCCATCAGTGAAGAGACAGGGCCCACCGGGGAGCTGTTTTTT. It specifies CAISEETGPTGELFF.

This clonotype has a count of ten or more. The rearrangement links TRBV12-3 or TRBV12-4 to TRBJ1-2; no reliable D call. V was pared by 1 base and J by 4 bases, with 4 bases between. There are 12 residues in the CDR3. The CDR3 loop reads CASSLGIYGYTF. In DNA form, the CDR3 reads TGTGCCAGCAGTTTAGGGATCTATGGCTACACCTTC.

This clonotype was picked up a small number of times. The J gene is TRBJ2-7, the V gene TRBV7-9; D is perhaps TRBD2 (6 bases). V was trimmed by 3 bases and J by 0 bases, leaving 12 bases between them. This CDR3 has 15 residues. The germline V gene encodes CDR1 SEHNR and CDR2 FQNEAQ (reference sequence). CDR3 in DNA: TGTGCCAGCAGCTTTAGCGGACTTAGCTCCTACGAGCAGTACTTC. Translated: CASSFSGLSSYEQYF.

This clonotype is deemed medium-sized (0.01 to 0.1%). The chain couples TRBV19 to TRBJ1-5, with unresolved D. Trimming stripped 0 bases from V and 3 bases from J, with 6 bases between. The germline gives CDR1 LNHDA, CDR2 SQIVND (reference sequence). The CDR3 loop spans 14 amino acids. CDR3 region: CASSIEQYNQPQHF. As DNA, the CDR3 is TGTGCCAGTAGTATAGAACAGTACAATCAGCCCCAGCATTTT.